This T cell receptor beta chain was recovered during a study of cytomegalovirus exposure and HLA in healthy donors. Study-wide context: A later analysis reported the 95 to 150 validation repertoires used the same platform as the roughly 700 first-cohort repertoires.

This clone occurred a few times. Its antigen remains unidentified. General study findings and limits: The classifier was said to identify cytomegalovirus status with high specificity and sensitivity. The study labeled 150 to 200 TCR beta chains cytomegalovirus-associated.

V was clipped by 3 bases and J by 4 bases; unmatched bases: 12. The length of the CDR3 is 16 residues. Germline V lookup: CDR1 SEHNR, CDR2 FQNEAQ (reference sequence). This table comes from immunoSEQ multiplex PCR, and its TCRdb copy is limited to in-frame clones, with some not included. The sample carries 110,000 to 150,000 clones, approximately 90% recorded once. The sample comprised PBMCs. The sequence derives from a woman in her 30s in good health and CMV-seropositive. The V call is TRBV7-9, the J call TRBJ2-7; TRBD2 matches 7 bases. The DNA for the CDR3 is TGTGCCAGCAGCTTTTTTGTTGGGGGGGAGCGGTACGAGCAGTACTTC. This codes for CASSFFVGGERYEQYF.